This TCR beta chain was obtained from a study of blood T cell repertoires in COVID-19 (dated by TCRdb to 2020 to 2022). Broadly, across the study: Samples covering the acute and convalescent phases of COVID-19 were provided by collaborators in the United States, Italy and Spain. The material from the prospective study consisted of cDNA or gDNA derived from T cells, B-cell-depleted T cells, or PBMCs. Nearly every sample came with metadata listing a de-identified subject ID, COVID-19 status, age in years and sex. Where HLA class I and class II types were available, the types were taken from metadata supplied by the sample provider, not from assay-based typing. A freely available public database, intended as a resource for researchers studying the immune response to SARS-CoV-2, is where the repertoires were released. The dataset comprised deeply sampled blood TCRbeta repertoires from subjects exposed to, actively infected with, or recovered from COVID-19. Samples were obtained from the ongoing ImmuneRACE study (first 160 participants) and from 1,254 subjects provided by 6 global collaborators. What the research found in general, with its limitations: The amount of clinical and demographic metadata varied by source and participant and was provided uncurated.

Trimming accounts for 5 bases at V and 4 bases at J, while the number of junction bases matched to no gene is 9. Including cysteine and phenylalanine, the CDR3 has 16 amino acids. The retained sequence is limited to the CDR3, 48 bases, with the frame set at the first base. As encoded in the germline V gene, CDR1 is SGHTA while CDR2 is FQGNSA. Regarding this clone: Its recognized antigen is unknown. No base qualities exist here, and no much larger clone lies one base off it.

The collaborating institutions used their own protocols to collect whole blood in K2EDTA tubes. Collaborator samples were shipped for TCRbeta analysis as frozen whole blood, isolated PBMCs, or DNA extracted from either sample type. TCRbeta CDR3 regions were amplified from genomic DNA using the immunoSEQ Assay, a bias-controlled multiplex PCR. Regarding the original processing steps: The number of nucleated cells in each sample was estimated by amplification of reference gene primers within the assay. To quantify the absolute abundance of each unique TCRbeta CDR3 rearrangement, sequence reads were collapsed and filtered. For each sample, productive Simpson clonality was calculated as the square root of Simpson's diversity index over productive rearrangements. TCRdb limited this immuneACCESS table to in-frame rearrangements with V and J called. A share of clones is missing; checked studies link under half to unresolved V genes, and the rest is unexplained. The V and J calls and clone size were taken over from that table, and D and trimming were inferred from the DNA. Here the sample has around 180,000 clones; more than 75% occur a single time. Just under 2.5% of the sample comes from the top ten.

Source material: peripheral blood. The sequence links TRBV7-2 to TRBJ2-7, and 12 junction bases match TRBD2. The sequence was obtained from a man aged 35 to 55 with active or convalescent COVID-19. The CDR3: CASSPGLAGGTYEQYF. The bases are TGTGCCAGCAGCCCTGGGCTAGCGGGGGGGACTTACGAGCAGTACTTC.